A single sample is the source of the 10 T cell receptor beta chains below, sequenced in a study of T-cell memory formation after mild COVID-19. Each CDR3 protein is one row after TCRdb ran MiXCR on the 5' RACE reads. The repertoire includes roughly 180,000 distinct CDR3 sequences, about a fifth of them detected once, and roughly 3.7% sits in the top ten. The sequencing input was PBMCs or a T cell subset sorted from them (not recorded which). These receptors originate from a man between 18 and 29 years old who had mild COVID-19 (a few samples of this study predate the infection). Cell type and time point are not known.

CDR3: CASRLLNIQYF. The DNA of the CDR3 is TGTGCCAGCCGACTGCTAAACATTCAGTACTTC. The V and J genes are TRBV7-2 and TRBJ2-4; D unclear. Germline-derived CDR1 and CDR2 are SGHTA and FQGNSA. Trimming pared 8 bases from V and 6 bases from J, leaving 8 bases between. The length of the CDR3 is 11 residues.

The chain combines TRBV7-3 with TRBJ2-1; 7 bases align to TRBD2. CDR1 is SGHTA, CDR2 FQGTGA, per germline. Trimming at V came to 5 bases and at J to 0 bases, leaving 7 bases not matched to a gene. The CDR3 contains 16 residues. CDR3 amino acids: CASSPRLARSYNEQFF. DNA of the CDR3: TGTGCCAGCAGCCCGAGACTAGCTCGCTCCTACAATGAGCAGTTCTTC.

This clonotype was observed a handful of times. This chain uses TRBV5-1 with TRBJ2-2; 10 positions agree with TRBD2. V shed 0 bases and J 7 bases; nucleotides not matched to a gene: 15. CDR3 length equals 19 residues. Germline CDR1 SGHRS, CDR2 YFSETQ. The CDR3 here is CASSLARIGAGGPNGELFF. DNA of the CDR3: TGCGCCAGCAGCTTGGCACGGATCGGAGCGGGGGGGCCGAACGGGGAGCTGTTTTTT.

The chain joins TRBV7-2 to TRBJ2-1; D might be TRBD1 or TRBD2, each matching 5 bases. The CDR3 is 15 amino acids. The ends were cut back, 6 bases at V and 4 bases at J, with 16 bases in the middle. In germline, CDR1 is SGHTA, CDR2 FQGNSA. CDR3 protein: CASRVTGTDYNEQFF. CDR3 DNA sequence: TGTGCCAGCAGAGTCACCGGGACCGATTACAATGAGCAGTTCTTC. The whole variable domain, remainder taken from reference TRBV7-2 and TRBJ2-1, is GAGVSQSPSNKVTEKGKDVELRCDPISGHTALYWYRQSLGQGLEFLIYFQGNSAPDKSGLPSDRFSAERTGGSVSTLTIQRTQQEDSAVYLCASRVTGTDYNEQFFGPGTRLTVL.

This clonotype was counted a few times. The gene calls are TRBV7-9 and TRBJ2-2, with 7 bases identical to TRBD2. CDR1 and CDR2 from the germline V gene are SEHNR and FQNEAQ (reference sequence). This CDR3 spans 17 amino acids. J gave up 2 bases and V 3 bases, and 9 bases lay outside the gene matches. The CDR3 DNA is TGTGCCAGCAGCTTTACGACGGCGGGGGTCAACACCGGGGAGCTGTTTTTT. It is translated as CASSFTTAGVNTGELFF.

This clonotype was picked up a small number of times. The chain has TRBV7-9 and TRBJ1-1; TRBD1 might be the D (5 bases). CDR3 length equals 13 residues. The V end was cut by 1 base, the J end by 7 bases, with 10 bases between. The germline CDR1 and CDR2 sequences are SEHNR and FQNEAQ (reference sequence). The CDR3 nucleotides read TGTGCCAGCAGCTTAGTAAGAAGGGGTGAAGCTTTCTTT. This encodes CASSLVRRGEAFF.

The rearrangement joins TRBV6-1 to TRBJ2-5; tentatively, D is TRBD2 (5 bases). Germline V gene sequence: CDR1 MNHNS, CDR2 SASEGT. V was cut by 0 bases and J by 5 bases, with 7 bases left in between. The CDR3 extends over 13 amino acids. CDR3 residues: CASSEAPGETQYF. In DNA, the CDR3 is TGTGCCAGCAGTGAAGCGCCGGGGGAGACCCAGTACTTC.

This clonotype was observed a few times. The rearrangement links TRBV29-1 to TRBJ2-1; 7 bases align to TRBD2. Per the germline V gene, CDR1 is SQVTM and CDR2 is ANQGSEA. With 8 bases clipped from V and 0 bases from J, the junction kept 4 bases outside the gene matches. CDR3 size: 13 residues. The DNA of the CDR3 is TGCAGCATCGGGGGGAGCTCCTACAATGAGCAGTTCTTC. It specifies CSIGGSSYNEQFF.

This clonotype was detected ten times or more. The chain links TRBV4-2 to TRBJ1-1; D possibly corresponds to TRBD1 (5 bases). Germline assignment: CDR1 LGHNA and CDR2 YNFKEQ. Trimming left V 3 bases short and J 1 base short, with 9 bases between. This CDR3 is 14 amino acids long. CDR3 sequence: CASSHLDRNTEAFF. CDR3 DNA sequence: TGTGCCAGCAGCCACTTAGACAGGAACACTGAAGCTTTCTTT.

This clonotype was detected only a few times. The V and J genes are TRBV5-1 and TRBJ2-1, with 9 bases aligning to TRBD1. Germline CDR1 reads SGHRS; CDR2 reads YFSETQ. The V gene end was trimmed by 1 base and the J gene end by 7 bases; junction bases not matched to a gene: 3. CDR3 length: 14 amino acids. The CDR3: CASSLFDRGNEQFF. The DNA of the CDR3 is TGCGCCAGCAGCTTGTTCGACAGGGGGAATGAGCAGTTCTTC.